The sequence of this T cell receptor (beta chain) was determined in a study of T cell responses to AZD1222 COVID-19 vaccine. Comments on this clone: The antigen is undetermined.

TCRdb keeps only in-frame clones here, not all; method: immunoSEQ multiplex PCR. This table has 90,000 to 150,000 clones, approximately 88% appearing once. The study, taken as a whole, reports: Only a handful of AZD1222 recipients, several in all, had baseline seropositivity. Clonal diversity was possibly underestimated, and white British individuals and females predominated among donors.

This CDR3 has 16 amino acids. V was shortened by 4 bases and J by 4 bases, with 19 bases between the two germline ends. Germline V lookup: CDR1 MNHEY, CDR2 SVGAGI. The sequence was obtained from an adult in good health. This rearrangement joins TRBV6-5 to TRBJ1-2, with a possible D match to TRBD1 (6 bases). Sequenced here: peripheral blood, sampled on day 0 of AZD1222 vaccination. CDR3 loop: CASSSGQLTITYGYTF. In DNA, the CDR3 is TGTGCCAGCAGTTCCGGACAGCTCACCATTACCTATGGCTACACCTTC.